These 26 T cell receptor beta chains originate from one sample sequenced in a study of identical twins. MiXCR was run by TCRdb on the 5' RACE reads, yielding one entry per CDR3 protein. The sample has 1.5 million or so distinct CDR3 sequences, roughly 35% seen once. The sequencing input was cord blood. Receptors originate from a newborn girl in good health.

The CDR3 DNA reads as TGTGCCAGCAGCCCCCGTTTTGGACGTGGGGGTAGTAACACTGAAGCTTTCTTT. This codes for CASSPRFGRGGSNTEAFF. V usage is TRBV5-6 and J usage is TRBJ1-1; D is possibly TRBD1 (5 bases). Looked up from germline, CDR1 is SGHDT and CDR2 is YYEEEE. The CDR3 totals 18 residues. With 4 bases removed from V and 2 bases from J, the gap between germline ends came to 24 bases.

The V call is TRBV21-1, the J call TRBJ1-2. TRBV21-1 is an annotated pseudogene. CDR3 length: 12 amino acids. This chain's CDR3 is CASLQFNYGYTF. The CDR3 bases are TGTGCCAGCCTACAGTTCAACTATGGCTACACCTTC.

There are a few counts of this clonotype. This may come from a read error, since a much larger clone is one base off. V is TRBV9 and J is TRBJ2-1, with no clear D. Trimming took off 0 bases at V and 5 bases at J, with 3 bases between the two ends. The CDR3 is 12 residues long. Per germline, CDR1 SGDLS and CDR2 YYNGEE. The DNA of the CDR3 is TGTGCCAGCAGCGTAGCCCACAATGAGCAGTTCTTC. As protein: CASSVAHNEQFF.

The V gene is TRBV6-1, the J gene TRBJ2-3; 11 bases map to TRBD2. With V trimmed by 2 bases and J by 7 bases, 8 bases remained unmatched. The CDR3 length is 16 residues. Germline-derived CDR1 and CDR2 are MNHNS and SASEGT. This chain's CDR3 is CASSEPGLAGGHTQYF. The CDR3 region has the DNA TGTGCCAGCAGTGAACCAGGGCTAGCGGGGGGACATACGCAGTATTTT.

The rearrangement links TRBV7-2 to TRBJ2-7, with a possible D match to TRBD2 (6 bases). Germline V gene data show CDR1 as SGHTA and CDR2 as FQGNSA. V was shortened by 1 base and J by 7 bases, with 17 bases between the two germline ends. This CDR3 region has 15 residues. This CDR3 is CASSLDPSLGGEQYF. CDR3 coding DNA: TGTGCCAGCAGCTTAGATCCTAGCTTGGGGGGTGAGCAGTACTTC.

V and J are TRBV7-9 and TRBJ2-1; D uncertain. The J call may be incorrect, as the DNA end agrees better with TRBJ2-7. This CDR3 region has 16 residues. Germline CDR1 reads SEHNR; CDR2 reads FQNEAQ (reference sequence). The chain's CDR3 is CASSFAGRRSYNEQYF. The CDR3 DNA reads TGTGCCAGCAGCTTCGCAGGCCGCCGCTCCTACAATGAGCAGTACTTC.

For the CDR3, the DNA is TGTGCCACCAAACCAGGGGGTGCCAAAAACATTCAGTACTTC. Translating gives CATKPGGAKNIQYF. The chain links TRBV28 to TRBJ2-4; 7 nucleotides align to TRBD1. Unmatched junction bases numbered 7, after V lost 10 bases and J lost 1 base. The CDR3 extends over 14 amino acids. Germline loops: CDR1 MDHEN, CDR2 SYDVKM.

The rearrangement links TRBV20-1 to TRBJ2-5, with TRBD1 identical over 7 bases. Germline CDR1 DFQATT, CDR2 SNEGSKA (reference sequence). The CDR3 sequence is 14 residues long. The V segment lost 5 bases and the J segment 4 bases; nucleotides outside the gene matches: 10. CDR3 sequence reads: CSAAITGVAETQYF. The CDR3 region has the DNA TGCAGTGCTGCCATTACAGGGGTGGCAGAGACCCAGTACTTC.

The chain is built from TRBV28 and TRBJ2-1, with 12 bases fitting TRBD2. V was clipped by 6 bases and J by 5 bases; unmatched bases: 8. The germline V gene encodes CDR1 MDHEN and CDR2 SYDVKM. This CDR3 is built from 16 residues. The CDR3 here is CASRPTSGSRHNEQFF. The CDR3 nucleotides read TGTGCCAGCAGACCGACTAGCGGGAGTCGTCACAATGAGCAGTTCTTC.

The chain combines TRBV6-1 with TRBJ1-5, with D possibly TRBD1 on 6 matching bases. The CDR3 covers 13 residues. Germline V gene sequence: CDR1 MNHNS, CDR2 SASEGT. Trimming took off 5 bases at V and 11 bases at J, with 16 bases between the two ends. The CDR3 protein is CASSKQGLMAQHF. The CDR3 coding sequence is TGTGCCAGCAGTAAACAGGGCCTCATGGCCCAGCATTTT.

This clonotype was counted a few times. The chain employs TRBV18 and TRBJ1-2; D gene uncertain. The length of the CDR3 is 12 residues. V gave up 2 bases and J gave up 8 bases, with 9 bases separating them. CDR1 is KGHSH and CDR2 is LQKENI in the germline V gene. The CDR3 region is CASSPGDGGYTF. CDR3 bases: TGTGCCAGCTCACCAGGGGATGGGGGCTACACCTTC.

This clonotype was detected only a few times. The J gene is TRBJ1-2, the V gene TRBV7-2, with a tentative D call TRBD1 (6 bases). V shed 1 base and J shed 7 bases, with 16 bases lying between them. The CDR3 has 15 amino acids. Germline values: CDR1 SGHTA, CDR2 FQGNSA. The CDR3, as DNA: TGTGCCAGCAGCTTAGATCCCGACAGGAGCCGTGGCTACACCTTC. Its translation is CASSLDPDRSRGYTF.

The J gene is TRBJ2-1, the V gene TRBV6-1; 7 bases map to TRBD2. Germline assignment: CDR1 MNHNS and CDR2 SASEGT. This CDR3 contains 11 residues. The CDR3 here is CEVRGGNEQFF. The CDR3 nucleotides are TGTGAGGTCCGGGGAGGGAATGAGCAGTTCTTC.

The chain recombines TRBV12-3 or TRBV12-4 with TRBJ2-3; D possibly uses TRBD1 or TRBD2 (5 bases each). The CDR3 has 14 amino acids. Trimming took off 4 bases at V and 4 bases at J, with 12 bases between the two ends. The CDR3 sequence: CASSSRGQADTQYF. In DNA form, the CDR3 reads TGTGCCAGCAGTTCACGGGGCCAGGCAGATACGCAGTATTTT.

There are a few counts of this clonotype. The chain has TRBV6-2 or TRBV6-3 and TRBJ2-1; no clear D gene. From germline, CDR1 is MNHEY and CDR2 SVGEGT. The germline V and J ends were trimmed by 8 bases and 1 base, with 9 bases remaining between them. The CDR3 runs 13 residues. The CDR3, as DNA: TGTGCCAGCGGCTCAAGGTCCTACAATGAGCAGTTCTTC. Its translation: CASGSRSYNEQFF.

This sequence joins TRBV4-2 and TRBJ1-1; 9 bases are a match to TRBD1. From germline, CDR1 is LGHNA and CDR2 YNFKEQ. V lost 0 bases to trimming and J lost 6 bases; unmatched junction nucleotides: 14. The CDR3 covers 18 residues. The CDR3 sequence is CASSQEGGTGKGGAEAFF. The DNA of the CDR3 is TGTGCCAGCAGCCAAGAAGGGGGGACAGGGAAGGGGGGCGCTGAAGCTTTCTTT.

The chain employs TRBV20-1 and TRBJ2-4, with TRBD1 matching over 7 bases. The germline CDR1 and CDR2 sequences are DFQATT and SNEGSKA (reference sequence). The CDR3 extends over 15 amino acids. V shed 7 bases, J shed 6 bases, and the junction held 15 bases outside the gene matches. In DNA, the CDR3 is TGCAGTGTCCAGACAGGGATGAGGCCAGGAAACATTCAGTACTTC. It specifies CSVQTGMRPGNIQYF.

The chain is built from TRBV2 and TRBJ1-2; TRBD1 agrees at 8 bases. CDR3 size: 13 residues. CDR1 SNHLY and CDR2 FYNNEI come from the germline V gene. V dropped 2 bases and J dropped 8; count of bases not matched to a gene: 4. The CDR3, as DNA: TGTGCCAGCAGTGAAAGACAGGGGTCCGGCTACACCTTC. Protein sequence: CASSERQGSGYTF.

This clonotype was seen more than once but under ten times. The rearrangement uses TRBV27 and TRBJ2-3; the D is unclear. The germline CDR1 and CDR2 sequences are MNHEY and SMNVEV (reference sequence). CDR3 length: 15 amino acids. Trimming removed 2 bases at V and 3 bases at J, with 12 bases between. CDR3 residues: CASSLAPRRTDTQYF. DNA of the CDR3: TGTGCCAGCAGTTTAGCCCCGAGACGTACAGATACGCAGTATTTT.

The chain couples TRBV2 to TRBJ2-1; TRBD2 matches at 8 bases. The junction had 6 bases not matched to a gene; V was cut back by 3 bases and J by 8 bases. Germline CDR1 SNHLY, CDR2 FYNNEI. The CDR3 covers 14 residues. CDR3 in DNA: TGTGCCAGCAGTGAGGGACTAGTAGTCGATGAGCAGTTCTTC. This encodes CASSEGLVVDEQFF.

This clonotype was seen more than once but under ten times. The CDR3 bases are TGCAGTGCCCCCGGACTAGCGGACGCCTACAATGAGCAGTACTTC. Its protein product is CSAPGLADAYNEQYF. This chain connects TRBV20-1 to TRBJ2-5; TRBD2 agrees at 10 bases. The CDR3 extends over 15 amino acids. Germline loops: CDR1 DFQATT, CDR2 SNEGSKA (reference sequence). V dropped 6 bases and J dropped 11; count of bases not matched to a gene: 18.

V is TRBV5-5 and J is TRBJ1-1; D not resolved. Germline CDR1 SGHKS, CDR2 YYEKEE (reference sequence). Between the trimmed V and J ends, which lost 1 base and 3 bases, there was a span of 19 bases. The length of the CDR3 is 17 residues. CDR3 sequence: CASSLLNLPGIHTEAFF. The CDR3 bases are TGTGCCAGCAGCTTGCTTAACCTTCCCGGCATTCACACTGAAGCTTTCTTT. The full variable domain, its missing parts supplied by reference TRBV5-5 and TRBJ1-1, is DAGVTQSPTHLIKTRGQQVTLRCSPISGHKSVSWYQQVLGQGPQFIFQYYEKEERGRGNFPDRFSARQFPNYSSELNVNALLLGDSALYLCASSLLNLPGIHTEAFFGQGTRLTVV.

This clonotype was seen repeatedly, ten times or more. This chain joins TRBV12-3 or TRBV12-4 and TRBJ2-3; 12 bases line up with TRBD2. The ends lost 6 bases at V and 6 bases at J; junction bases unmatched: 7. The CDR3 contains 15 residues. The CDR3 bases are TGTGCCAGCAGGCTAACTAGCGGGAGGTGGGATACGCAGTATTTT. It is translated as CASRLTSGRWDTQYF.

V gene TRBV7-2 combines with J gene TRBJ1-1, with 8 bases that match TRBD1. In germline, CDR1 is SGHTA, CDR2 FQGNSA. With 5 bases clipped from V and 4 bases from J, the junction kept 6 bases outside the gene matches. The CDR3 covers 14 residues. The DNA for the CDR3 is TGTGCCAGCAGCCCGGACAGGGTTTCCACTGAAGCTTTCTTT. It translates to CASSPDRVSTEAFF.

CDR3 coding DNA: TGCGCCAGCAGCTTGGAAGGCCGGGGAAGAGGCTACACCTTC. This sequence encodes CASSLEGRGRGYTF. The V gene is TRBV5-1, the J gene TRBJ1-2; D is unresolved. The CDR3 totals 14 residues. V was shortened by 0 bases and J by 8 bases, with 14 bases between the two germline ends. Germline CDR1 is SGHRS and CDR2 is YFSETQ.

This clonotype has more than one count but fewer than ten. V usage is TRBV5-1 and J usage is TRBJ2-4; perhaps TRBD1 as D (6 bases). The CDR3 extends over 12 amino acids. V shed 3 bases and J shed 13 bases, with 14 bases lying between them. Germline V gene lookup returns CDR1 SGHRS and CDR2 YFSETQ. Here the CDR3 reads CASSSDSWGQYF. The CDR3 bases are TGCGCCAGCAGCTCGGACAGCTGGGGGCAGTACTTC.